This T cell receptor (beta chain) was profiled in a study of T cell repertoires in cytomegalovirus infection. TCRdb processed the reads anew with MiXCR; each CDR3 protein has one entry. The sample lists approximately 500,000 distinct CDR3 sequences, more than 30% occurring once. Study findings and constraints: The response measured ex vivo was dominated by TCR beta clonotypes (HLA-C-restricted and CMV-specific).

On this clonotype itself: What it binds is not known.

CDR1 SGHNT and CDR2 YYREEE come from the germline V gene (reference sequence). The V gene end was trimmed by 3 bases and the J gene end by 2 bases; junction bases not matched to a gene: 3. The CDR3 has 14 residues. The origin of this receptor is a human donor in good health (CMV status not recorded). Some clones in this sample may be carry-over from other donors' samples. The V call is TRBV5-4, the J call TRBJ2-3; 7 bases align to TRBD2. This material consisted of cultured PBMCs, taken from culture after CMV antigen stimulation. CDR3 residues: CASSSSGYTDTQYF. CDR3 DNA: TGTGCCAGCAGCTCTAGCGGATACACAGATACGCAGTATTTT.